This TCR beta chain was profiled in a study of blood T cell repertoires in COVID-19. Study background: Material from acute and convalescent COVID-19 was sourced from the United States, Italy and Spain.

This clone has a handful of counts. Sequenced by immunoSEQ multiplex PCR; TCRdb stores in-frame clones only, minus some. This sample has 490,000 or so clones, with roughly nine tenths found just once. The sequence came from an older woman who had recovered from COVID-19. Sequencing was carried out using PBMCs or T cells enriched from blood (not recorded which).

For the CDR3, the DNA is TGCGCCAGCAGCTCGGGGGACAGTAGCAATCAGCCCCAGCATTTT. This encodes CASSSGDSSNQPQHF. V usage is TRBV5-1 and J usage is TRBJ1-5; 7 bases are a match to TRBD1. The CDR3 is 15 amino acids. Germline loops: CDR1 SGHRS, CDR2 YFSETQ. Trimming took 3 bases from V and 0 from J; bases not matched to a gene: 3.